Shown below are 5 T cell receptor beta chains from a single sample sequenced in a study of molecular identifiers for immune sequencing clone quantification. TCRdb used MiXCR to reprocess the PCR reads, holding one entry per CDR3 protein. Of tens of thousands of distinct CDR3 sequences in the sample, around a sixth were seen once. The specimen was naive CD8+ T cells from blood, with Jurkat cell RNA spiked in. Subset: FACS-sorted CD8+CD4-CCR7+CD45RA+ naive T cells. All receptors derive from a human donor in good health. Some libraries in this study had Jurkat cell RNA spiked in.

The table lists this clonotype with many counts. The chain joins TRBV29-1 to TRBJ2-1; 9 nucleotides line up with TRBD1. Germline lookup yields CDR1 SQVTM and CDR2 ANQGSEA. The CDR3 contains 16 residues. Unmatched junction bases numbered 4, after V lost 0 bases and J lost 1 base. The CDR3 nucleotides read TGCAGCGTTGAAGAGCCGGGACAGGGTTCCTACAATGAGCAGTTCTTC. Translating gives CSVEEPGQGSYNEQFF.

This clonotype was seen ten or more times. The rearrangement links TRBV6-5 to TRBJ2-7; 8 bases map to TRBD2. The CDR3 is 14 amino acids. V lost 2 bases and J lost 0; bases outside the gene matches: 0. Germline V gives CDR1 MNHEY, CDR2 SVGAGI. The CDR3: CASSYLAGSYEQYF. The DNA of the CDR3 is TGTGCCAGCAGTTACCTAGCGGGCTCCTACGAGCAGTACTTC.

The table lists this clonotype with a few counts. This chain joins TRBV19 and TRBJ2-7; TRBD2 agrees at 11 bases. Germline loops: CDR1 LNHDA, CDR2 SQIVND (reference sequence). The length of the CDR3 is 13 residues. V gave up 7 bases and J gave up 3 bases; unmatched junction bases: 2. CDR3 amino acids: CASTTSGSYEQYF. The CDR3 DNA sequence: TGTGCCAGTACTACTAGCGGGAGCTACGAGCAGTACTTC.

This clonotype has at least ten counts. The rearrangement joins TRBV7-9 to TRBJ2-6; D may match TRBD1 or TRBD2 (6 bases each). CDR1 and CDR2 from the germline V gene are SEHNR and FQNEAQ (reference sequence). V was pared by 4 bases and J by 1 base, with 20 bases between. The CDR3 has 19 amino acids. The CDR3 region has the DNA TGTGCCAGCAGCTCGCCGGGAACCGGAGGGGGGTCTGGGGCCAACGTCCTGACTTTC. Residues: CASSSPGTGGGSGANVLTF.

This clonotype was observed many times. Mismatch with germline at one junction end may stem from a read error. The rearrangement joins TRBV4-1 to TRBJ2-1; D uncertain. The CDR3 contains 14 residues. Germline V gene sequence: CDR1 MGHRA, CDR2 YSYEKL. CDR3 loop: CASSQDNPRDEQFF. The CDR3 bases are TGCGCCAGCAGTCAAGACAACCCGCGCGATGAGCAGTTCTTC.